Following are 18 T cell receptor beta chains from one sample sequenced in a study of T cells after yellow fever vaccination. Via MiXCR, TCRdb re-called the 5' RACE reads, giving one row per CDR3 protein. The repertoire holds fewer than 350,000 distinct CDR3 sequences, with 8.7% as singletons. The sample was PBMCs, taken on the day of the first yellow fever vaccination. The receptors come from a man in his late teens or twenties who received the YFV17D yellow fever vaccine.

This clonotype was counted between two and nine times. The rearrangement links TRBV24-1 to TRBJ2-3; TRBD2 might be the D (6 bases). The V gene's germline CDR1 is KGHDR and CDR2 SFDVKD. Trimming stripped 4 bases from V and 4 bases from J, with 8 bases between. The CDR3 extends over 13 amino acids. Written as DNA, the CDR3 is TGTGCCACCAGTGAGGGACTCTCAGATACGCAGTATTTT. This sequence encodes CATSEGLSDTQYF.

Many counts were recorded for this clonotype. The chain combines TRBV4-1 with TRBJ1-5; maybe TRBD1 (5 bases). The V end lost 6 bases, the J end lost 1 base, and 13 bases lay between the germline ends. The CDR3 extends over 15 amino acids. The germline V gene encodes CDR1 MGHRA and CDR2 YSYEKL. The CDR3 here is CASRDRDVSNQPQHF. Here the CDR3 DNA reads TGCGCCAGCAGGGACCGGGACGTAAGCAATCAGCCCCAGCATTTT.

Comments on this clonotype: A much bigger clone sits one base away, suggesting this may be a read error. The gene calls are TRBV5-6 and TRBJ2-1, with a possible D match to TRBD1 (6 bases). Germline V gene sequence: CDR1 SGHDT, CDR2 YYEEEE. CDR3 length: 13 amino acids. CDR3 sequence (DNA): TGTGCCGGCAGCTTCTCCGGGACAATGGAGCAGTTCTTC. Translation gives CAGSFSGTMEQFF.

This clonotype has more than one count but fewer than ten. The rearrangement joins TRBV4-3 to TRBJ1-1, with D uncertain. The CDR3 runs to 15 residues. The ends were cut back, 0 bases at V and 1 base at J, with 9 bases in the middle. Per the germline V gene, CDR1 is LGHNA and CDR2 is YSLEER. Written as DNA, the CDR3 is TGCGCCAGCAGCCAAGATGGACGGAAGAACACTGAAGCTTTCTTT. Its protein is CASSQDGRKNTEAFF.

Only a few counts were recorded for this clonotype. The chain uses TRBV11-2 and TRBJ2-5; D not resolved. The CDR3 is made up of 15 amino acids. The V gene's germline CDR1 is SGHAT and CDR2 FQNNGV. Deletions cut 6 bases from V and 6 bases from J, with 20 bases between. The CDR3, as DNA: TGTGCCAGCAGTCGTCCCCTAGAAGTTCTGAAGACCCAGTACTTC. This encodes CASSRPLEVLKTQYF.

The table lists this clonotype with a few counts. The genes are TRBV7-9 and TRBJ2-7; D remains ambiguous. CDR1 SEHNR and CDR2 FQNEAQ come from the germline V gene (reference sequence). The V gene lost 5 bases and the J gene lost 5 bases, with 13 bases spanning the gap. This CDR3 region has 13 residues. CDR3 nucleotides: TGTGCCAGCAGCCCACGTGGCCTCGACGAGCAGTACTTC. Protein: CASSPRGLDEQYF.

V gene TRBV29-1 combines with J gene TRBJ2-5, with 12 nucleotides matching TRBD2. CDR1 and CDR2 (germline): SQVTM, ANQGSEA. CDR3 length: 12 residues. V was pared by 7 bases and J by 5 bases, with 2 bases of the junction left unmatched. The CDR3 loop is CSGTSGAETQYF. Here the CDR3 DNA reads TGCAGCGGGACTAGCGGGGCGGAGACCCAGTACTTC.

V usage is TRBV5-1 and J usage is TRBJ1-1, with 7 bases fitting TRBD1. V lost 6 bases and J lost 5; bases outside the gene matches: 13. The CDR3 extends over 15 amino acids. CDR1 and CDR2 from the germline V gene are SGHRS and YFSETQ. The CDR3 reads CASTLQGPPSTEAFF. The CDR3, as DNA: TGCGCCAGCACCTTACAGGGGCCCCCATCGACTGAAGCTTTCTTT.

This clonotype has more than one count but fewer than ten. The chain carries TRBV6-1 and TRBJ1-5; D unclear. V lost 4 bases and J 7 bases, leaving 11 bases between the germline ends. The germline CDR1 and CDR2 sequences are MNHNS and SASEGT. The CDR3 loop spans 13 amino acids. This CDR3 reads CASSAASGQPQHF. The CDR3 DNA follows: TGTGCCAGCAGTGCCGCTTCCGGGCAGCCCCAGCATTTT.

In DNA form, the CDR3 reads TGCGCCAGCAGCCCGGACCGAAAAGAGACCCAGTACTTC. It is translated as CASSPDRKETQYF. The V gene is TRBV5-1, the J gene TRBJ2-5; D is ambiguous. V dropped 4 bases and J dropped 3 bases, with 10 bases sitting between them. The CDR3 has 13 amino acids. From germline, CDR1 is SGHRS and CDR2 YFSETQ. The complete variable domain, with remaining parts taken from reference TRBV5-1 and TRBJ2-5, reads KAGVTQTPRYLIKTRGQQVTLSCSPISGHRSVSWYQQTPGQGLQFLFEYFSETQRNKGNFPGRFSGRQFSNSRSEMNVSTLELGDSALYLCASSPDRKETQYFGPGTRLLVL.

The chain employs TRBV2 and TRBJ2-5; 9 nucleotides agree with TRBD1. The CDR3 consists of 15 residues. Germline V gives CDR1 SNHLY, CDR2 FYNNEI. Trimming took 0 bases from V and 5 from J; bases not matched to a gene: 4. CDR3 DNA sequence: TGTGCCAGCAGTGAAGCCGGGACAGGGCGGGAGACCCAGTACTTC. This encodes CASSEAGTGRETQYF.

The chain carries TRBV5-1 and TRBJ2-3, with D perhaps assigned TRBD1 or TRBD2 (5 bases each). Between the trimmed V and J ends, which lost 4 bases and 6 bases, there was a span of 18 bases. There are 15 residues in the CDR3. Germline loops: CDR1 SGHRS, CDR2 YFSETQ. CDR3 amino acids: CASSVGTSEGDTQYF. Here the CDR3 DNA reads TGCGCCAGCAGCGTCGGGACCTCGGAAGGGGATACGCAGTATTTT.

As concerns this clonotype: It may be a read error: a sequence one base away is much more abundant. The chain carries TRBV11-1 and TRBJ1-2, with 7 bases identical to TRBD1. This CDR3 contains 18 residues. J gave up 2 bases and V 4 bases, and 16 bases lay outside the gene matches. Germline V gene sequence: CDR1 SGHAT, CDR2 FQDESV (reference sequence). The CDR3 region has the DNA TGTGCCAGCAGCTCCGACAGGGCGCAAGGCGAAGCGAACTATGGCTACACCTTC. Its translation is CASSSDRAQGEANYGYTF.

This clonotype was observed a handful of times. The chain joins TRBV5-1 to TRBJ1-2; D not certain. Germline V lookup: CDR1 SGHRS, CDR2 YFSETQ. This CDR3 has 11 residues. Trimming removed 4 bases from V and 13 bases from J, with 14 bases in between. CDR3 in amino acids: CASSPGPTITF. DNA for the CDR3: TGCGCCAGCAGCCCCGGACCAACTATCACCTTC.

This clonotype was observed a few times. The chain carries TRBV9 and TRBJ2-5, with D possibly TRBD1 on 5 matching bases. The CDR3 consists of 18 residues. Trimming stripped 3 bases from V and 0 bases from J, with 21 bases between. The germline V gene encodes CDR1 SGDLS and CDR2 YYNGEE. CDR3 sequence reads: CASSESPPQGSYQETQYF. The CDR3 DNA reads TGTGCCAGCAGCGAAAGCCCCCCCCAGGGCTCCTACCAAGAGACCCAGTACTTC.

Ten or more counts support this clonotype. This CDR3 reads CASSLQRTDTQYF. The CDR3 DNA reads TGCGCCAGCAGCTTGCAGAGGACAGATACGCAGTATTTT. The chain links TRBV5-1 to TRBJ2-3, with unresolved D. CDR1 is SGHRS, CDR2 YFSETQ, per germline. This CDR3 region has 13 residues. V was shortened by 1 base and J by 3 bases, with 6 bases between the two germline ends.

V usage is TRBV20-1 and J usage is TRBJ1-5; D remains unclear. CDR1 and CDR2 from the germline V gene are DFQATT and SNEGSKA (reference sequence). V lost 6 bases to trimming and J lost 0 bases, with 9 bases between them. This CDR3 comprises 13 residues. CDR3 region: CSATGDSNQPQHF. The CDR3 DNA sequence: TGCAGTGCAACGGGTGATAGCAATCAGCCCCAGCATTTT.

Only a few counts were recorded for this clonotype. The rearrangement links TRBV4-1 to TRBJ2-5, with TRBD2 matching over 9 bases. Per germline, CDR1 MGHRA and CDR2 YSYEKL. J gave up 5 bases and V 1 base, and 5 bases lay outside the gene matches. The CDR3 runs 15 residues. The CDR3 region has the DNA TGCGCCAGCAGCCAAGGGAGCGGGGGGTCGGAGACCCAGTACTTC. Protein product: CASSQGSGGSETQYF.